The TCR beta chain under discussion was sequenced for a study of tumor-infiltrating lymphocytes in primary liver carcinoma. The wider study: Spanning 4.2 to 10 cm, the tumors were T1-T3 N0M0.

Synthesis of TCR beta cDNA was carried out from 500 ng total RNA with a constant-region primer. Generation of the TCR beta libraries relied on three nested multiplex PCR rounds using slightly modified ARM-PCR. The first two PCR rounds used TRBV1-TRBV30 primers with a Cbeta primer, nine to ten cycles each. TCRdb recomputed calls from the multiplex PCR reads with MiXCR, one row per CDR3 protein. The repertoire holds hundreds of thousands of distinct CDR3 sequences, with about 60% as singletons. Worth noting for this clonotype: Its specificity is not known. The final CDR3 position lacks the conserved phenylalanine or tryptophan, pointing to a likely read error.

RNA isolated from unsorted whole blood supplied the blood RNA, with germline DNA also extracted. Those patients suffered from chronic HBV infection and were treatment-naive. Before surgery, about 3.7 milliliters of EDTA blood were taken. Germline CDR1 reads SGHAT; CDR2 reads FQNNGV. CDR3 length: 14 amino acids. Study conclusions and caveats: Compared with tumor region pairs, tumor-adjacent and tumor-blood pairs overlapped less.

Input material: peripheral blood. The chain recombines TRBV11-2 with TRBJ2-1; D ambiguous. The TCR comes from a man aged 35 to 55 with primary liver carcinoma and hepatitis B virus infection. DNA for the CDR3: TGTGCCAGCAGCATACAGAGCTCCTACAATGCGCAGTTCATC. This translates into CASSIQSSYNAQFI.